These 5 T cell receptor beta chains were sequenced from one sample in a study of response to subunit inactivated influenza vaccine. From the RT-PCR reads, TCRdb called clonotypes with MiXCR, one entry per CDR3 protein. The sample lists fewer than 650,000 distinct CDR3 sequences, over 10% occurring once. Sequencing was performed on PBMCs from blood, taken 35 to 45 days after vaccination. These receptors were collected from a man aged 45-65 years who received an inactivated influenza vaccine.

This clonotype has just a few counts. As DNA, the CDR3 is TGTGCCAGCAGTTTACCTTACCACATGAACACTGAAGCTTTCTTT. It specifies CASSLPYHMNTEAFF. The chain has TRBV12-3 or TRBV12-4 and TRBJ1-1; D not resolved. The CDR3 covers 15 residues. V was pared by 2 bases and J by 0 bases, with 10 bases between.

Ten or more counts support this clonotype. This rearrangement joins TRBV6-5 to TRBJ2-3; 9 bases are a match to TRBD1. The CDR3 loop spans 18 amino acids. CDR1 is MNHEY and CDR2 is SVGAGI in the germline V gene. V shed 1 base and J 2 bases; nucleotides not matched to a gene: 10. Here the CDR3 DNA reads TGTGCCAGCAGTTACTGGAACCCGGGACAGGGAAACACAGATACGCAGTATTTT. Translation gives CASSYWNPGQGNTDTQYF.

The gene calls are TRBV7-9 and TRBJ2-7, with a possible D match to TRBD1 (5 bases). There are 15 residues in the CDR3. Trimming removed 0 bases at V and 6 bases at J, with 15 bases between. Germline-derived CDR1 and CDR2 are SEHNR and FQNEAQ (reference sequence). CDR3 DNA sequence: TGTGCCAGCAGCTTAGCGGCAGGGTTGTATAGCGAGCAGTACTTC. Its translation: CASSLAAGLYSEQYF.

J is TRBJ2-7 and V is TRBV28; D is unresolved. V gave up 6 bases and J gave up 6 bases, with 18 bases separating them. The CDR3 loop spans 14 amino acids. Germline CDR1 reads MDHEN; CDR2 reads SYDVKM. The CDR3 DNA sequence: TGTGCCAGCAGGGGTAGGGCCAGTCCCTTCGAGCAGTACTTC. Amino acid sequence: CASRGRASPFEQYF. The full variable domain, its missing parts supplied by reference TRBV28 and TRBJ2-7, is DVKVTQSSRYLVKRTGEKVFLECVQDMDHENMFWYRQDPGLGLRLIYFSYDVKMKEKGDIPEGYSVSREKKERFSLILESASTNQTSMYLCASRGRASPFEQYFGPGTRLTVT.

The rearrangement joins TRBV5-1 to TRBJ2-5; a weak D match, TRBD2 (5 bases). Trimming removed 0 bases at V and 7 bases at J, with 13 bases between. The CDR3 length is 14 residues. CDR1 and CDR2 (germline): SGHRS, YFSETQ. The CDR3 reads CASSLAGTSGTQYF. The CDR3 nucleotides read TGCGCCAGCAGCTTGGCCGGCACAAGCGGGACCCAGTACTTC.